This T cell receptor beta chain originates from a study of control samples from healthy donors and cancer patients. Clones were sequenced by immunoSEQ multiplex PCR, and TCRdb holds only the in-frame ones, with some missing. Of approximately 150,000 clones listed, about 95% are singletons. The CDR3 has 17 amino acids. The germline V gene encodes CDR1 WSHSY and CDR2 SAAADI. The V gene end was trimmed by 9 bases and the J gene end by 2 bases; junction bases not matched to a gene: 17. V usage is TRBV10-2 and J usage is TRBJ2-7, with 9 bases matching TRBD2. The sequencing input was PBMCs. The source of this sequence is a man aged 55 to 70 with colorectal cancer. The CDR3 protein is CASGRGAGGLSTYEQYF. The CDR3, as DNA: TGCGCCAGTGGCCGGGGAGCGGGGGGCCTAAGCACCTACGAGCAGTACTTC.